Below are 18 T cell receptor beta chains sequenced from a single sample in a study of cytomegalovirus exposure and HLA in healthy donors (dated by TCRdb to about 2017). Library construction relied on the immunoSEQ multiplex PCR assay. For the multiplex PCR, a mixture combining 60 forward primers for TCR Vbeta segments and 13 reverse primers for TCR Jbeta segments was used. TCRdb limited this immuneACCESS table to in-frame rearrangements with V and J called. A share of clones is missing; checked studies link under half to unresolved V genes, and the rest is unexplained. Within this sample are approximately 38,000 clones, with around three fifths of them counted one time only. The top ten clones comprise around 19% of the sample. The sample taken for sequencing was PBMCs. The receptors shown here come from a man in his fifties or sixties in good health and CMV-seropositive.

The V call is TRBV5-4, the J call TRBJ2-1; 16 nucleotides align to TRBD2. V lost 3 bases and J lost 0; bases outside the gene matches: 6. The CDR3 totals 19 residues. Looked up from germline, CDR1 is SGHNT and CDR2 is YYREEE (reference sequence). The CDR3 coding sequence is TGTGCCAGCAGCTCCGGGACTAGCGGGGGGGCCGGCTCCTACAATGAGCAGTTCTTC. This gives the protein CASSSGTSGGAGSYNEQFF. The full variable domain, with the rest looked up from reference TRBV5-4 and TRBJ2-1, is ETGVTQSPTHLIKTRGQQVTLRCSSQSGHNTVSWYQQALGQGPQFIFQYYREEENGRGNFPPRFSGLQFPNYSSELNVNALELDDSALYLCASSSGTSGGAGSYNEQFFGPGTRLTVL.

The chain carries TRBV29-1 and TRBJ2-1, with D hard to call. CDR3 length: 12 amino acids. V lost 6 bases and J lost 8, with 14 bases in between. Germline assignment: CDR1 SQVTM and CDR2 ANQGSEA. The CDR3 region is CSVGRWPDEQFF. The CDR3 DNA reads TGCAGCGTGGGCAGGTGGCCCGATGAGCAGTTCTTC.

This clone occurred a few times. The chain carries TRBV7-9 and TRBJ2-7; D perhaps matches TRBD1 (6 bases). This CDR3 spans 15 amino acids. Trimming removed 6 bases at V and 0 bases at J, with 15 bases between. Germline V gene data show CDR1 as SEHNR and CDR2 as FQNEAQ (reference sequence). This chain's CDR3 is CASRLQGSGSYEQYF. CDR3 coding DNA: TGTGCCAGCAGGCTACAGGGTTCGGGCTCCTACGAGCAGTACTTC.

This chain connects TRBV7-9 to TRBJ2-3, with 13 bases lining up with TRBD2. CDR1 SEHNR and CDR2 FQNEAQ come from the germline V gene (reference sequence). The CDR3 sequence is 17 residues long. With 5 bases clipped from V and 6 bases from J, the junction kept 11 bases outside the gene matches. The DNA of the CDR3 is TGTGCCAGCAGCGGCGGCACTAGCGGGGGGGCCCACGATACGCAGTATTTT. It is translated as CASSGGTSGGAHDTQYF.

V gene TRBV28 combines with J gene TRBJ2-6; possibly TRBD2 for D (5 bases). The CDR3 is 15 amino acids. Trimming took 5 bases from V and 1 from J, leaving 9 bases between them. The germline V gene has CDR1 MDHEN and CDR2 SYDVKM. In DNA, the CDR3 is TGTGCCAGCAGTATGGGGAGATCTGGGGCCAACGTCCTGACTTTC. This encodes CASSMGRSGANVLTF.

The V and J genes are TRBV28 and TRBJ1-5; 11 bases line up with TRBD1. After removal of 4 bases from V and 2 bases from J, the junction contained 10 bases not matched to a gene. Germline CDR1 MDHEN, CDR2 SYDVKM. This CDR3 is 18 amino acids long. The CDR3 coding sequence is TGTGCCAGCAGTTCCCTCTATGGACAGGGGGCTGGCAATCAGCCCCAGCATTTT. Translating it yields CASSSLYGQGAGNQPQHF.

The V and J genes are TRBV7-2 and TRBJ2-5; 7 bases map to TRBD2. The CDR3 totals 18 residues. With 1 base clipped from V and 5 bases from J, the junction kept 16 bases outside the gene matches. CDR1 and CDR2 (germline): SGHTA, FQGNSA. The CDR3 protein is CASSLEGRGRASRETQYF. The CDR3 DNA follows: TGTGCCAGCAGCTTAGAGGGGCGGGGGAGAGCTTCCAGGGAGACCCAGTACTTC.

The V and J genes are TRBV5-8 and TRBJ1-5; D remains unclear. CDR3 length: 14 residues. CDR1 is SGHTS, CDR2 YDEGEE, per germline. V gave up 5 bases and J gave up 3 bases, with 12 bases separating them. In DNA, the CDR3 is TGTGCCAGCAGTTTCCGGGATTACAATCAGCCCCAGCATTTT. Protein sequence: CASSFRDYNQPQHF.

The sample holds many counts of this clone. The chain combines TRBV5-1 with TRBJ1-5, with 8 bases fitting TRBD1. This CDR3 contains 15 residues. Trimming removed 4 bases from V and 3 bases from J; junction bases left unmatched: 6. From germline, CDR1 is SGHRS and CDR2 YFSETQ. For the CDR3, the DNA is TGCGCCAGCAGCGACGGGACAGGAGACAATCAGCCCCAGCATTTT. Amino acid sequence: CASSDGTGDNQPQHF. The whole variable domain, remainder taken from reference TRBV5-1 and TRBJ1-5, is KAGVTQTPRYLIKTRGQQVTLSCSPISGHRSVSWYQQTPGQGLQFLFEYFSETQRNKGNFPGRFSGRQFSNSRSEMNVSTLELGDSALYLCASSDGTGDNQPQHFGDGTRLSIL.

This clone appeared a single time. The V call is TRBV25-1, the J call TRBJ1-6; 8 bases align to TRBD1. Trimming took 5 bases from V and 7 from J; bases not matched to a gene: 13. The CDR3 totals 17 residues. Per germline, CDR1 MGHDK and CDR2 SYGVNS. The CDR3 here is CASSFPGGPPENSPLHF. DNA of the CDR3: TGTGCCAGCAGTTTCCCAGGGGGCCCACCCGAAAATTCACCCCTCCACTTT.

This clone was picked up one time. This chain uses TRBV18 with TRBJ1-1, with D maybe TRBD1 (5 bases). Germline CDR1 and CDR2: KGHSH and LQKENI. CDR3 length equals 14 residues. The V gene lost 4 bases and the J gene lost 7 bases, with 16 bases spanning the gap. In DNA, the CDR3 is TGTGCCAGCTCACTAACCGGGCAAGGGGATGAAGCTTTCTTT. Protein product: CASSLTGQGDEAFF.

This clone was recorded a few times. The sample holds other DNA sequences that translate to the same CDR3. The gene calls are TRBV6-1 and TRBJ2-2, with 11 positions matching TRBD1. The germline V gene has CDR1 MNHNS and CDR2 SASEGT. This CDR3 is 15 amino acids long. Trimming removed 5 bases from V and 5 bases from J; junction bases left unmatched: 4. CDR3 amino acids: CASSPGTGGTGELFF. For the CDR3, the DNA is TGTGCCAGCAGTCCCGGGACAGGGGGAACCGGGGAGCTGTTTTTT.

The CDR3 bases are TGTGCCAGCACTCGGACTAGCGGGTACAATGAGCAGTTCTTC. Its protein is CASTRTSGYNEQFF. The chain is built from TRBV28 and TRBJ2-1; 11 bases agree with TRBD2. Germline CDR1 is MDHEN and CDR2 is SYDVKM. The CDR3 length is 14 residues. The junction had 3 bases not matched to a gene; V was cut back by 7 bases and J by 4 bases.

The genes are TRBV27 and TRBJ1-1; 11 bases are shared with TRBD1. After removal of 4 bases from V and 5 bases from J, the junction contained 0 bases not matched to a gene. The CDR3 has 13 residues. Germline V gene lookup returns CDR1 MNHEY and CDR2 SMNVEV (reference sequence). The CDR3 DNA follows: TGTGCCAGCAGTTGGGACAGGGGGACTGAAGCTTTCTTT. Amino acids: CASSWDRGTEAFF.

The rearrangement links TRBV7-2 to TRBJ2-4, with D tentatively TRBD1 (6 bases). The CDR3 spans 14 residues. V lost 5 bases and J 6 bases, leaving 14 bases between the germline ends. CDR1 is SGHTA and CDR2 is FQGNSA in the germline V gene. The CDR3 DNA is TGTGCCAGCAGCAGGCGGACAGACCTAAACATTCAGTACTTC. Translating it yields CASSRRTDLNIQYF.

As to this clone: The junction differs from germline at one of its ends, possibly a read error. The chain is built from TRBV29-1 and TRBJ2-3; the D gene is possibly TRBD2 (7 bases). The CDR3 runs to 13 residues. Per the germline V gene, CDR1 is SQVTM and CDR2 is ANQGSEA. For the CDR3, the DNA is TGCAGCGCCCGAAGGGGGGGCACAGATGCGCAGTATTTT. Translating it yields CSARRGGTDAQYF.

The CDR3 DNA reads TGTGCCAGCAGTTACTCGGCATTGTCAGAGAACACTGAAGCTTTCTTT. Protein product: CASSYSALSENTEAFF. The rearrangement links TRBV6-5 to TRBJ1-1; D is undetermined. V lost 0 bases and J 1 base, leaving 12 bases between the germline ends. This CDR3 contains 16 residues. Germline CDR1 reads MNHEY; CDR2 reads SVGAGI.

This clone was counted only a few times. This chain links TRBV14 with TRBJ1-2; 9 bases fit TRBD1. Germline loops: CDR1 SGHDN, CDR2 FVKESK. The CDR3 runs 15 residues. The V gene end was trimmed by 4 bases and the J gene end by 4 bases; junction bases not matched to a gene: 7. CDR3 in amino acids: CASSPGTGSIYGYTF. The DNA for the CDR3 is TGTGCCAGCAGCCCAGGGACAGGGTCTATCTATGGCTACACCTTC.